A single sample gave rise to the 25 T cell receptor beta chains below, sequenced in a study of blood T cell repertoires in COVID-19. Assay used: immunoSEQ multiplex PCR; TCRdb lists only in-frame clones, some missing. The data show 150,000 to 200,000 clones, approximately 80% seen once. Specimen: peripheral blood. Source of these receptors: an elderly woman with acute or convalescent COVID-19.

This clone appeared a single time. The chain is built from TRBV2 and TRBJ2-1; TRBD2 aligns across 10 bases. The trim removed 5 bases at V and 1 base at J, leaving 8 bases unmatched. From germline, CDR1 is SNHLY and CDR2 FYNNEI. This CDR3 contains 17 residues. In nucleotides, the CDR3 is TGTGCCAGCAGTTTACAGCGGGAGGGCCGGTCCTACAATGAGCAGTTCTTC. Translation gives CASSLQREGRSYNEQFF. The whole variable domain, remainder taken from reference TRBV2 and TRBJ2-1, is EPEVTQTPSHQVTQMGQEVILRCVPISNHLYFYWYRQILGQKVEFLVSFYNNEISEKSEIFDDQFSVERPDGSNFTLKIRSTKLEDSAMYFCASSLQREGRSYNEQFFGPGTRLTVL.

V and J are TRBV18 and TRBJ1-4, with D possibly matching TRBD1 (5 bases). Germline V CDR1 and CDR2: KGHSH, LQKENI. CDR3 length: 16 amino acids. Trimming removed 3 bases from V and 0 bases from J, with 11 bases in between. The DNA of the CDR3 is TGTGCCAGCTCACCCGATGAAGGGGCAACTAATGAAAAACTGTTTTTT. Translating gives CASSPDEGATNEKLFF.

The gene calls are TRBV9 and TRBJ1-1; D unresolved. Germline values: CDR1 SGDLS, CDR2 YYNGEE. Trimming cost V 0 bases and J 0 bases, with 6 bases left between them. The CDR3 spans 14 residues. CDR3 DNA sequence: TGTGCCAGCAGCGTAGACCACATGAACACTGAAGCTTTCTTT. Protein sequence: CASSVDHMNTEAFF.

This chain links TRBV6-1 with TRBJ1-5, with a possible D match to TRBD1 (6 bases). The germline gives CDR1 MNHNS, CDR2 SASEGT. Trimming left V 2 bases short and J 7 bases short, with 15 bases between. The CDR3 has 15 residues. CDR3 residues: CASSERGGRGQPQHF. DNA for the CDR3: TGTGCCAGCAGTGAAAGGGGGGGGCGCGGGCAGCCCCAGCATTTT.

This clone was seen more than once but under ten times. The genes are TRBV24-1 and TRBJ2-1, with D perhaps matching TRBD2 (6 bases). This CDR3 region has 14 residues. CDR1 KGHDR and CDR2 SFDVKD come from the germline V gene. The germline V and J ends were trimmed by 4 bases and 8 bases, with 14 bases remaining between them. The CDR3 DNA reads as TGTGCCACCAGTGAGGGCGGGATCGGGGATGAGCAGTTCTTC. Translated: CATSEGGIGDEQFF.

CDR3 nucleotide sequence: TGTGCCAGCAGGGGCCCCGGGACAGGTATCGGGGAGCTGTTTTTT. This gives the protein CASRGPGTGIGELFF. The chain uses TRBV28 and TRBJ2-2, with 8 bases aligning to TRBD1. Germline trimming cut 6 bases from V and 7 bases from J; bases unmatched to any gene: 10. This CDR3 has 15 amino acids. CDR1 and CDR2 (germline): MDHEN, SYDVKM.

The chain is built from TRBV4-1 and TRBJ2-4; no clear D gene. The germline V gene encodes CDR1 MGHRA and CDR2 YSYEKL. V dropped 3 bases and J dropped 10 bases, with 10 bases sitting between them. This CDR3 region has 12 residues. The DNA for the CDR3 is TGCGCCAGCAGCCAGGAGATAAATATTCAGTACTTC. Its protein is CASSQEINIQYF.

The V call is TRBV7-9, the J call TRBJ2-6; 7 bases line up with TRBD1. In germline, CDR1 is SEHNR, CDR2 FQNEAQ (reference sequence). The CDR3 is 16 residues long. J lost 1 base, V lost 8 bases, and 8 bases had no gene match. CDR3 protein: CASAKNRGSGANVLTF. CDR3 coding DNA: TGTGCCAGCGCCAAGAACAGGGGATCTGGGGCCAACGTCCTGACTTTC.

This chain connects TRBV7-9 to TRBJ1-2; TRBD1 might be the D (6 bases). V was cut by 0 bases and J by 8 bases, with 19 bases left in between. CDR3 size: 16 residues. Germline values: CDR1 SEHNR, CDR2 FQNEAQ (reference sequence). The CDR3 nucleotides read TGTGCCAGCAGCTTAGCGAGGGGCAGGGGTGAAGGAGGCTACACCTTC. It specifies CASSLARGRGEGGYTF.

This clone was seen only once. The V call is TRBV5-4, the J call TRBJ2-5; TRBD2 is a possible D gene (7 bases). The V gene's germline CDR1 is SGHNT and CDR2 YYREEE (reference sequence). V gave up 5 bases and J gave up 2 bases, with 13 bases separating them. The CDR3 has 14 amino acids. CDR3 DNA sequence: TGTGCCAGCAGTGAGGGGGGGACTCAAGAGACCCAGTACTTC. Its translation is CASSEGGTQETQYF.

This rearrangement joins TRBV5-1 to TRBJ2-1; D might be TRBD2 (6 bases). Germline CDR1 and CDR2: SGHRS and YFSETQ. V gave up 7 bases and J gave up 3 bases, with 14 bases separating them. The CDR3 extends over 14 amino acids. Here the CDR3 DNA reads TGCGCCAGCTCCTCGGGACTGGACTACAATGAGCAGTTCTTC. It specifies CASSSGLDYNEQFF.

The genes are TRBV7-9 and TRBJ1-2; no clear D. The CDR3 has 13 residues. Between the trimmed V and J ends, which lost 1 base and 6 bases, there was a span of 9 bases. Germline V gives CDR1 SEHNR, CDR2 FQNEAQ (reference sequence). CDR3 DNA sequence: TGTGCCAGCAGCTTAGGTTGGAGCGATGGCTACACCTTC. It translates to CASSLGWSDGYTF.

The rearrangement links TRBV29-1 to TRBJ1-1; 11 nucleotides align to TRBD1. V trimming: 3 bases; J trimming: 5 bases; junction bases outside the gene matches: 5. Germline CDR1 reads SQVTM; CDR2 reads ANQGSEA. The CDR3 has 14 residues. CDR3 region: CSVDRTGGQTEAFF. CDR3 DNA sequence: TGCAGCGTTGACCGGACAGGGGGCCAAACTGAAGCTTTCTTT.

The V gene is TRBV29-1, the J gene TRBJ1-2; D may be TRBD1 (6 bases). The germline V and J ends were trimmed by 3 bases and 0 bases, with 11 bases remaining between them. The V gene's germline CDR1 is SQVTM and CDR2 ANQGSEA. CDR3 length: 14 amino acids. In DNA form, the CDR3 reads TGCAGCGTTGAGGGGGACACCGCTAACTATGGCTACACCTTC. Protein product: CSVEGDTANYGYTF.

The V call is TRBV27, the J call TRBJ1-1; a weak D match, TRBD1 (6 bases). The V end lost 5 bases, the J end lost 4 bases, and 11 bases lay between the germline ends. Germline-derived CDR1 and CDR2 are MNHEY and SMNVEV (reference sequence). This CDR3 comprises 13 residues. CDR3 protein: CASSMGAFTEAFF. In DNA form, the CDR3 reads TGTGCCAGCAGTATGGGGGCGTTCACTGAAGCTTTCTTT.

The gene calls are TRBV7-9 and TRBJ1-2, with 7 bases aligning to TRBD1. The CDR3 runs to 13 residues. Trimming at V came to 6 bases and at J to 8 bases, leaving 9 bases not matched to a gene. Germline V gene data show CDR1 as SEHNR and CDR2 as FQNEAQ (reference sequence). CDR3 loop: CASSRRQGEGYTF. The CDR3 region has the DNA TGTGCCAGCAGTCGACGACAGGGCGAGGGCTACACCTTC.

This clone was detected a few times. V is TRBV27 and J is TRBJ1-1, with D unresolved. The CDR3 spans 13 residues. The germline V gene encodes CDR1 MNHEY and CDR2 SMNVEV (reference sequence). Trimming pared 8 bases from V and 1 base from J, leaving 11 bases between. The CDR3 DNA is TGTGCCAGCGCTACAGACGGGAACACTGAAGCTTTCTTT. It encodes CASATDGNTEAFF.

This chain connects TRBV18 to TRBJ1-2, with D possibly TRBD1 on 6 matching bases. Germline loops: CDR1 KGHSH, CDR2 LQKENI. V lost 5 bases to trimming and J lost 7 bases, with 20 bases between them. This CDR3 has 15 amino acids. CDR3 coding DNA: TGTGCCAGCTCATCAGGGACACCACCTTCCAGTGGCTACACCTTC. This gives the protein CASSSGTPPSSGYTF.

This chain's CDR3 is CASSLVSGGPYEQYF. Here the CDR3 DNA reads TGTGCCAGCAGCTTAGTTAGCGGGGGCCCCTACGAGCAGTACTTC. The chain recombines TRBV7-9 with TRBJ2-7; 9 bases match TRBD2. J was trimmed by 2 bases and V by 1 base; bases with no gene match: 3. This CDR3 spans 15 amino acids. Germline V gene lookup returns CDR1 SEHNR and CDR2 FQNEAQ (reference sequence).

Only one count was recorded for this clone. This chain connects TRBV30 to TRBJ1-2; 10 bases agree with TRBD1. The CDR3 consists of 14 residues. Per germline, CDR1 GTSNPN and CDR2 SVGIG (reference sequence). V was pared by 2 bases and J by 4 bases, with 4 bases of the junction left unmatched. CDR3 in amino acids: CAWSSTGGSYGYTF. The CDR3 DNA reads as TGTGCCTGGAGTTCGACAGGGGGCTCCTATGGCTACACCTTC. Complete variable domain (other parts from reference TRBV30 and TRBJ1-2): SQTIHQWPATLVQPVGSPLSLECTVEGTSNPNLYWYRQAAGRGLQLLFYSVGIGQISSEVPQNLSASRPQDRQFILSSKKLLLSDSGFYLCAWSSTGGSYGYTFGSGTRLTVV.

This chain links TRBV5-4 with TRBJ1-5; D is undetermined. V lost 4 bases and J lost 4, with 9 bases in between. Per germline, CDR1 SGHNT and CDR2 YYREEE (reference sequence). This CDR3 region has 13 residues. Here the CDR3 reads CASSAGLNQPQHF. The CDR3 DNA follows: TGTGCCAGCAGCGCGGGATTAAATCAGCCCCAGCATTTT. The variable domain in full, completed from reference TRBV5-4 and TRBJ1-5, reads ETGVTQSPTHLIKTRGQQVTLRCSSQSGHNTVSWYQQALGQGPQFIFQYYREEENGRGNFPPRFSGLQFPNYSSELNVNALELDDSALYLCASSAGLNQPQHFGDGTRLSIL.

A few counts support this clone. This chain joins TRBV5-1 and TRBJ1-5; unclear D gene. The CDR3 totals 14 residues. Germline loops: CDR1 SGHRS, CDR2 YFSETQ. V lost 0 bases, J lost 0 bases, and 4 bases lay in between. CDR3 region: CASSLESSNQPQHF. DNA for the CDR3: TGCGCCAGCAGCTTGGAGAGTAGCAATCAGCCCCAGCATTTT.

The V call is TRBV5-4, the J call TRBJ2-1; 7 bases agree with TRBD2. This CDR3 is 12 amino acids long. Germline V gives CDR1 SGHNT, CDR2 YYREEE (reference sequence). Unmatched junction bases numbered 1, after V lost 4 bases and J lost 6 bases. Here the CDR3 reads CASSRGVNEQFF. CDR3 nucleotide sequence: TGTGCCAGCAGCCGGGGGGTCAATGAGCAGTTCTTC.

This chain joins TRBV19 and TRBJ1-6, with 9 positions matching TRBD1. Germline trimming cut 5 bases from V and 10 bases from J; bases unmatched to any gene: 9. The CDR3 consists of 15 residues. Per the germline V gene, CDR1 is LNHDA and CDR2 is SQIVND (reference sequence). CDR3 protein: CASSSSGTGKSPLHF. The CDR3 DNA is TGTGCCAGTAGTTCCTCCGGGACAGGGAAGTCACCCCTCCACTTT.

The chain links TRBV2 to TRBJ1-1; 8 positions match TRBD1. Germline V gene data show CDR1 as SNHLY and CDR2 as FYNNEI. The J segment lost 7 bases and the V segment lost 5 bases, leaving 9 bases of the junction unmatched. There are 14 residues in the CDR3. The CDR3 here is CASSPGQGIIEAFF. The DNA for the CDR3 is TGTGCCAGCAGTCCCGGACAGGGAATTATTGAAGCTTTCTTT.